The 21 T cell receptor beta chains below were found in one sample sequenced in a study of CD8+ T cells in alopecia areata. Investigators isolated RNA and reverse transcribed it into cDNA to act as the sequencing template. This table comes from immunoSEQ multiplex PCR, and its TCRdb copy is limited to in-frame clones, with some not included. The sample consists of 200,000 to 250,000 clones, around 65% of them appearing once. Documented treatment: oral pan-JAK inhibitor, 5-10 mg twice daily. The starting material was CD4+ T cells sorted from blood, obtained at week 4, from a patient treated with tofacitinib. All receptors come from a human donor with alopecia areata.

The chain has TRBV5-1 and TRBJ2-3; tentatively, D is TRBD2 (6 bases). Trimming left V 0 bases short and J 5 bases short, with 13 bases between. CDR3 length: 15 residues. CDR1 and CDR2 (germline): SGHRS, YFSETQ. The CDR3 DNA is TGCGCCAGCAGCTTGGCTCGACTAGGTGGAGATACGCAGTATTTT. Its protein product is CASSLARLGGDTQYF.

This clone has just a few counts. The chain employs TRBV30 and TRBJ1-6; unclear D gene. This CDR3 spans 14 amino acids. Germline-derived CDR1 and CDR2 are GTSNPN and SVGIG (reference sequence). With 8 bases removed from V and 5 bases from J, the gap between germline ends came to 16 bases. The CDR3 nucleotides read TGTGCCCTATCGGAGGGAGGAGATAATTCACCCCTCCACTTT. This gives the protein CALSEGGDNSPLHF.

The V and J genes are TRBV30 and TRBJ1-4, with D unresolved. CDR3 length equals 11 residues. CDR1 is GTSNPN, CDR2 SVGIG, per germline (reference sequence). The V and J ends lost 0 bases and 11 bases respectively, with 7 bases between them. Here the CDR3 DNA reads TGTGCCTGGAGTGTTGGACGGAAACTGTTTTTT. It translates to CAWSVGRKLFF. The entire variable domain, with the rest obtained from reference TRBV30 and TRBJ1-4, is as follows: SQTIHQWPATLVQPVGSPLSLECTVEGTSNPNLYWYRQAAGRGLQLLFYSVGIGQISSEVPQNLSASRPQDRQFILSSKKLLLSDSGFYLCAWSVGRKLFFGSGTQLSVL.

The rearrangement joins TRBV19 to TRBJ2-5, with D hard to call. The CDR3 spans 11 residues. The germline V and J ends were trimmed by 8 bases and 5 bases, with 9 bases remaining between them. In germline, CDR1 is LNHDA, CDR2 SQIVND (reference sequence). CDR3 residues: CASRIGETQYF. In DNA form, the CDR3 reads TGTGCCAGTCGAATCGGCGAGACCCAGTACTTC.

The chain combines TRBV30 with TRBJ1-2; the D is unclear. The CDR3 contains 13 residues. Germline V gene sequence: CDR1 GTSNPN, CDR2 SVGIG (reference sequence). Trimming shortened V by 2 bases and J by 4 bases, and 11 bases separated the two germline ends. The CDR3 DNA is TGTGCCTGGAGTAGAGAGGCGGTCTATGGCTACACCTTC. The encoded protein is CAWSREAVYGYTF. The whole variable domain, remainder taken from reference TRBV30 and TRBJ1-2, is SQTIHQWPATLVQPVGSPLSLECTVEGTSNPNLYWYRQAAGRGLQLLFYSVGIGQISSEVPQNLSASRPQDRQFILSSKKLLLSDSGFYLCAWSREAVYGYTFGSGTRLTVV.

This clone has only a few counts. The gene calls are TRBV10-3 and TRBJ2-1, with 8 nucleotides matching TRBD1. Germline V gives CDR1 ENHRY, CDR2 SYGVKD. The CDR3 has 14 residues. With V trimmed by 6 bases and J by 7 bases, 8 bases remained unmatched. CDR3 protein: CAIRGGQGSNEQFF. Written as DNA, the CDR3 is TGTGCCATCAGGGGAGGACAGGGTAGTAATGAGCAGTTCTTC.

This clone turned up a few times. V and J are TRBV16 and TRBJ1-1; no reliable D call. Looked up from germline, CDR1 is KGHSY and CDR2 is FQNENV. The V end was cut by 2 bases, the J end by 1 base, with 11 bases between. This CDR3 comprises 15 residues. The CDR3 region has the DNA TGTGCCAGCAGCCAAATGAGGGCACAGAACACTGAAGCTTTCTTT. Translating gives CASSQMRAQNTEAFF. The variable domain in full, completed from reference TRBV16 and TRBJ1-1, reads GEEVAQTPKHLVRGEGQKAKLYCAPIKGHSYVFWYQQVLKNEFKFLISFQNENVFDETGMPKERFSAKCLPNSPCSLEIQATKLEDSAVYFCASSQMRAQNTEAFFGQGTRLTVV.

This sequence joins TRBV7-9 and TRBJ1-2; possible D gene TRBD1, 5 bases. This CDR3 is built from 14 residues. Germline CDR1 SEHNR, CDR2 FQNEAQ (reference sequence). Trimming took off 4 bases at V and 0 bases at J, with 9 bases between the two ends. CDR3 nucleotides: TGTGCCAGCAGCTCGGACACTTCTAACTATGGCTACACCTTC. As protein: CASSSDTSNYGYTF. Full variable domain (missing parts from reference TRBV7-9 and TRBJ1-2): DTGVSQNPRHKITKRGQNVTFRCDPISEHNRLYWYRQTLGQGPEFLTYFQNEAQLEKSRLLSDRFSAERPKGSFSTLEIQRTEQGDSAMYLCASSSDTSNYGYTFGSGTRLTVV.

The chain employs TRBV7-2 and TRBJ2-1; 13 nucleotides align to TRBD2. The CDR3 runs to 16 residues. The germline V gene has CDR1 SGHTA and CDR2 FQGNSA. With 4 bases clipped from V and 5 bases from J, the junction kept 5 bases outside the gene matches. The CDR3 reads CASSSGTSGVNNEQFF. CDR3 DNA sequence: TGTGCCAGCAGCTCCGGGACTAGCGGGGTTAACAATGAGCAGTTCTTC.

The J gene is TRBJ1-1, the V gene TRBV6-5, with TRBD1 matching 9 bases. CDR3 length: 15 residues. Germline V gives CDR1 MNHEY, CDR2 SVGAGI. J gave up 5 bases and V 0 bases, and 4 bases lay outside the gene matches. The DNA for the CDR3 is TGTGCCAGCAGTTACTCGCGGGACAGGGCAACTGAAGCTTTCTTT. It encodes CASSYSRDRATEAFF.

The table lists this clone with a few counts. This chain joins TRBV4-3 and TRBJ2-5, with TRBD2 matching over 12 bases. Germline-derived CDR1 and CDR2 are LGHNA and YSLEER. J was trimmed by 7 bases and V by 0 bases; bases with no gene match: 6. CDR3 size: 16 residues. The CDR3 nucleotides read TGCGCCAGCAGCCAAGAGAGGACTAGCGGGGTTGGGACCCAGTACTTC. This gives the protein CASSQERTSGVGTQYF.

This clone was seen a handful of times. The V gene is TRBV6-6, the J gene TRBJ1-2; unclear D gene. Germline CDR1 is MNHNY and CDR2 is SVGAGI (reference sequence). The CDR3 covers 13 residues. V was cut by 6 bases and J by 4 bases, with 12 bases left in between. CDR3 in DNA: TGTGCCAGCAGACCGACGGGTCTCTATGGCTACACCTTC. The encoded protein is CASRPTGLYGYTF.

This clone has a single count. This chain connects TRBV6-5 to TRBJ1-5, with D maybe TRBD1 (6 bases). The CDR3 runs 14 residues. Trimming stripped 6 bases from V and 5 bases from J, with 14 bases between. Germline V lookup: CDR1 MNHEY, CDR2 SVGAGI. The CDR3 region has the DNA TGTGCCAGCAGCTCCACAGGGATGCATCAGCCCCAGCATTTT. This sequence encodes CASSSTGMHQPQHF.

This rearrangement joins TRBV6-6 to TRBJ1-2; D unclear. Trimming cost V 6 bases and J 3 bases, with 8 bases left between them. The CDR3 runs to 12 residues. The germline V gene has CDR1 MNHNY and CDR2 SVGAGI (reference sequence). The CDR3 spells CASSNKDYGYTF. The CDR3 nucleotides read TGTGCCAGCAGCAATAAGGACTATGGCTACACCTTC.

The chain has TRBV6-5 and TRBJ2-1; 14 bases map to TRBD2. The V segment lost 6 bases and the J segment 6 bases; nucleotides outside the gene matches: 4. There are 15 residues in the CDR3. Germline-derived CDR1 and CDR2 are MNHEY and SVGAGI. CDR3 in amino acids: CASRSGTSGGNEQFF. The CDR3 DNA sequence: TGTGCCAGCAGATCCGGGACTAGCGGGGGCAATGAGCAGTTCTTC.

This chain joins TRBV9 and TRBJ2-7; TRBD1 matches at 8 bases. The CDR3 contains 13 residues. The trim removed 3 bases at V and 6 bases at J, leaving 5 bases unmatched. Germline assignment: CDR1 SGDLS and CDR2 YYNGEE. DNA of the CDR3: TGTGCCAGCAGCGCGGAACAGGGGGGCGAGCAGTACTTC. Protein product: CASSAEQGGEQYF.

A note on this clone: Other DNA sequences within the sample encode an identical CDR3. The chain links TRBV7-9 to TRBJ1-1; D is undetermined. Trimming removed 7 bases at V and 3 bases at J, with 6 bases between. The CDR3 runs to 11 residues. CDR1 and CDR2 (germline): SEHNR, FQNEAQ (reference sequence). The CDR3 here is CASIRDTEAFF. For the CDR3, the DNA is TGTGCCAGCATTAGGGACACTGAAGCTTTCTTT.

The chain has TRBV30 and TRBJ2-5; possible D gene TRBD1, 5 bases. The CDR3 runs 17 residues. Per germline, CDR1 GTSNPN and CDR2 SVGIG (reference sequence). Trimming removed 1 base from V and 2 bases from J, with 20 bases in between. This CDR3 reads CAWSDFRPTVTQETQYF. CDR3 in DNA: TGTGCCTGGAGTGATTTTCGCCCGACAGTGACTCAAGAGACCCAGTACTTC.

This clone was seen a handful of times. The chain's CDR3 is CASSIGVRGTEAFF. As DNA, the CDR3 is TGTGCCAGTAGTATAGGGGTGCGGGGCACTGAAGCTTTCTTT. V usage is TRBV19 and J usage is TRBJ1-1; D gene ambiguous. CDR1 and CDR2 from the germline V gene are LNHDA and SQIVND (reference sequence). Trimming stripped 1 base from V and 4 bases from J, with 10 bases between. The CDR3 loop spans 14 amino acids.

This clone was seen a few times. The rearrangement links TRBV29-1 to TRBJ2-3; 10 bases are a match to TRBD1. In germline, CDR1 is SQVTM, CDR2 ANQGSEA. This CDR3 comprises 14 residues. After removal of 6 bases from V and 2 bases from J, the junction contained 5 bases not matched to a gene. The CDR3 bases are TGCAGCGTGACAGGGGGCTCTATCACAGATACGCAGTATTTT. Translation gives CSVTGGSITDTQYF.

This clone was counted between two and nine times. Different DNA sequences within this sample yield the same CDR3. The chain uses TRBV29-1 and TRBJ1-2; possible D gene TRBD1, 5 bases. Germline V gene data show CDR1 as SQVTM and CDR2 as ANQGSEA. V lost 5 bases and J lost 3, with 10 bases in between. The CDR3 is made up of 12 amino acids. CDR3 sequence: CSVRQGDYGYTF. For the CDR3, the DNA is TGCAGCGTTAGGCAGGGTGACTATGGCTACACCTTC.